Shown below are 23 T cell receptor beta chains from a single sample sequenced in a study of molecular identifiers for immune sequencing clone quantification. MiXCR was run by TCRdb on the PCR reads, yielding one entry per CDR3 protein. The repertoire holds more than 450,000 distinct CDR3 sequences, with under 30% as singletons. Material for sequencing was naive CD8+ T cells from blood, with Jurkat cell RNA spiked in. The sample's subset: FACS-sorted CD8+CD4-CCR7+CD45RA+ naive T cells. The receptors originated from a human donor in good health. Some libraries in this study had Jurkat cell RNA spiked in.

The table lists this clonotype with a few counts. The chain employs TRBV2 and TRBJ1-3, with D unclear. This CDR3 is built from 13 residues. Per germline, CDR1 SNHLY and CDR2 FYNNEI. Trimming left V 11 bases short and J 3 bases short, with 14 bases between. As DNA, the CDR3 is TGTGCCCGGCACCGAGGGAGTGGAAACACCATATATTTT. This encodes CARHRGSGNTIYF.

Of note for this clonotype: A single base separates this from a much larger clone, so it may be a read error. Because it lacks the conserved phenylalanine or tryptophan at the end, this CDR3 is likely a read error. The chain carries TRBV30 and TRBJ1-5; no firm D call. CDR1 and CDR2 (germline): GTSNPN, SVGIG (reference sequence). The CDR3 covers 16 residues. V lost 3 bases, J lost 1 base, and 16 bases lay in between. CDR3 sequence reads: CAWSPQLGRSNQPQHL. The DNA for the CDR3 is TGTGCCTGGAGCCCTCAGTTGGGAAGAAGCAATCAGCCCCAGCATCTT.

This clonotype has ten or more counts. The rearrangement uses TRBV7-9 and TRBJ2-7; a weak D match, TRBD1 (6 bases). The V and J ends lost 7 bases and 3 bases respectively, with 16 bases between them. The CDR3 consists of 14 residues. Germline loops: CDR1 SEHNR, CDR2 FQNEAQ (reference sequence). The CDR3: CASIPGQGSYEQYF. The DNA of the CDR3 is TGTGCCAGCATCCCGGGTCAGGGGAGCTACGAGCAGTACTTC.

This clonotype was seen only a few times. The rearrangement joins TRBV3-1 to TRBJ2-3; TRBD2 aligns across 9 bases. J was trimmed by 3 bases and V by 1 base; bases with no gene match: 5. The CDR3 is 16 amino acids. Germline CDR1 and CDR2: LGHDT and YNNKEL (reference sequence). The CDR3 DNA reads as TGTGCCAGCAGCCAAGGGGTTAGCGGGAGTACAGATACGCAGTATTTT. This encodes CASSQGVSGSTDTQYF.

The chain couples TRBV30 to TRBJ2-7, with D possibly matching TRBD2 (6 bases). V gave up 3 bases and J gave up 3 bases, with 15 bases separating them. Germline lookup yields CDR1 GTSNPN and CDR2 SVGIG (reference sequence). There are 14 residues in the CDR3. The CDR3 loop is CAWRQPGLSYEQYF. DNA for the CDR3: TGTGCCTGGAGACAACCGGGACTCAGCTACGAGCAGTACTTC.

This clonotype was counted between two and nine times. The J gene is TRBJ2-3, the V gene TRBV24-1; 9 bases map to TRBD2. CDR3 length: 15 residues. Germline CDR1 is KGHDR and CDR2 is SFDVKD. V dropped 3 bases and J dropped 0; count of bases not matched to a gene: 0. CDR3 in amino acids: CATSDSGRSTDTQYF. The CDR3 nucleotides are TGTGCCACCAGTGATAGCGGGAGGAGCACAGATACGCAGTATTTT.

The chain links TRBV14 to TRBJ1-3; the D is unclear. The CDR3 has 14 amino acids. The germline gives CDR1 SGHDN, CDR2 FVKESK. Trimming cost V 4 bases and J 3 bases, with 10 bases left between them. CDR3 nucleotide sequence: TGTGCCAGCAGCCCCGGGGTGTGTGGAAACACCATATATTTT. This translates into CASSPGVCGNTIYF.

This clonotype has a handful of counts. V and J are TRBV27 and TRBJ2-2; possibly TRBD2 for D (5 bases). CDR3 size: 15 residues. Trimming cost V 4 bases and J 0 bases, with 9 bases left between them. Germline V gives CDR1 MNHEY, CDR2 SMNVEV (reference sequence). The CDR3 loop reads CASSYVLANTGELFF. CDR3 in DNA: TGTGCCAGCAGTTACGTACTAGCGAACACCGGGGAGCTGTTTTTT.

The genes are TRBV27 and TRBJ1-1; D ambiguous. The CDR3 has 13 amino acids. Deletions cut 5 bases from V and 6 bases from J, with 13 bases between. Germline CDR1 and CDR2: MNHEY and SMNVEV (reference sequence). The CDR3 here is CASSPTGGPEAFF. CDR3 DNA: TGTGCCAGCAGTCCGACGGGAGGACCTGAAGCTTTCTTT.

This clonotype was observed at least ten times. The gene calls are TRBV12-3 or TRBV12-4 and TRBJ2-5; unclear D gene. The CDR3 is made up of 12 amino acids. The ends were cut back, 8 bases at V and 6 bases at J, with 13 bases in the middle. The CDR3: CASGEERQTQYF. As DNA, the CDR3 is TGTGCCAGCGGAGAGGAGCGACAGACCCAGTACTTC.

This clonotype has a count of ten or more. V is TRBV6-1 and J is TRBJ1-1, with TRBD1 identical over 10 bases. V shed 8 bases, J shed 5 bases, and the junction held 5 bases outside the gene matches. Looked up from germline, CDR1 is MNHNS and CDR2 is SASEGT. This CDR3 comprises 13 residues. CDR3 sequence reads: CASGGQGRTEAFF. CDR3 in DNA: TGTGCCAGCGGGGGACAGGGGAGAACTGAAGCTTTCTTT.

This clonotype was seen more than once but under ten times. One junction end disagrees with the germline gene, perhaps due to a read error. CDR3 residues: CASSYEQGFRYGCTF. In nucleotides, the CDR3 is TGTGCCAGCAGTTACGAGCAGGGATTCCGATATGGCTGCACCTTC. The rearrangement links TRBV6-2 or TRBV6-3 to TRBJ1-2; a possible D gene is TRBD1 (5 bases). This CDR3 comprises 15 residues. Germline V lookup: CDR1 MNHEY, CDR2 SVGEGT.

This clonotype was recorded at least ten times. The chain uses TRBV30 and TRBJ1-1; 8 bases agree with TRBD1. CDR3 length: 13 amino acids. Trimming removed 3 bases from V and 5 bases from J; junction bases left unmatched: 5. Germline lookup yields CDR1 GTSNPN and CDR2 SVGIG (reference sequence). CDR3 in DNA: TGTGCCTGGAGACAGGGGGATATAACTGAAGCTTTCTTT. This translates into CAWRQGDITEAFF.

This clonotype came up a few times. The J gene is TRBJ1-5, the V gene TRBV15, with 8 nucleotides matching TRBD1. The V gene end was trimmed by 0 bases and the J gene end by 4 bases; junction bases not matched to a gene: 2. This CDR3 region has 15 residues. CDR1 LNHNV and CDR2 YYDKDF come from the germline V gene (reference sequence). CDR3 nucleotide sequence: TGTGCCACCAGCAGAGATCAGGGGGCGAATCAGCCCCAGCATTTT. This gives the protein CATSRDQGANQPQHF.

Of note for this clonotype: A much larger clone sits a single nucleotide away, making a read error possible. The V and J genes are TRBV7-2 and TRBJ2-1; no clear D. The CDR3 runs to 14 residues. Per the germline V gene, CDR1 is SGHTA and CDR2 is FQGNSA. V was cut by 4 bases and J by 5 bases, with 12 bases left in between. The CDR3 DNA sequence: TGTGCCAGCAGCTCAGCTAAGGGTCACAATGAGCAGTTCTTC. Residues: CASSSAKGHNEQFF.

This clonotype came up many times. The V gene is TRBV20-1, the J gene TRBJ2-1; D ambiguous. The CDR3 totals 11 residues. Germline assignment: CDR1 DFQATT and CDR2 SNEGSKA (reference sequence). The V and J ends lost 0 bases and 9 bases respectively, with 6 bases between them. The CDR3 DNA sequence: TGCAGTGCTAGAGAAAGTGGTGAGCAGTTCTTC. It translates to CSARESGEQFF.

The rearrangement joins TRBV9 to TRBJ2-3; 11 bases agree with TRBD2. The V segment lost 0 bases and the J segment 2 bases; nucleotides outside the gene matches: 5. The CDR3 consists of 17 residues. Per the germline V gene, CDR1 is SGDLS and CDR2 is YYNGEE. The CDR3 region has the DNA TGTGCCAGCAGCGTAGGACGGGGACTAGCGGACACAGATACGCAGTATTTT. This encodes CASSVGRGLADTDTQYF.

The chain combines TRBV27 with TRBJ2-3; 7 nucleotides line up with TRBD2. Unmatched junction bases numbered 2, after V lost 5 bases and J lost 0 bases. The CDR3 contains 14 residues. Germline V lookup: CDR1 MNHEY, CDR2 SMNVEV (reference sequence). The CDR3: CASSIAGSTDTQYF. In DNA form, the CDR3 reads TGTGCCAGCAGTATAGCGGGTAGCACAGATACGCAGTATTTT.

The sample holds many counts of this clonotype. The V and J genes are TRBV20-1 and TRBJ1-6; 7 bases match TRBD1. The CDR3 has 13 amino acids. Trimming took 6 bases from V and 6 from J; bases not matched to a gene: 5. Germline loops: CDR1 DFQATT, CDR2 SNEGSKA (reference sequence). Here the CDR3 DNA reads TGCAGTGCGCGGGACAGAAGTAATTCACCCCTCCACTTT. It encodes CSARDRSNSPLHF.

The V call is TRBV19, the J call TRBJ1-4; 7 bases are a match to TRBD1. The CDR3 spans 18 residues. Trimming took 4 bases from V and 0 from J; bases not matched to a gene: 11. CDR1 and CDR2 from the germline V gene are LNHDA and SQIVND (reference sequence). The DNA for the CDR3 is TGTGCCAGTAGTAGCCCGCGACAGGGTGGACCAACTAATGAAAAACTGTTTTTT. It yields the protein CASSSPRQGGPTNEKLFF.

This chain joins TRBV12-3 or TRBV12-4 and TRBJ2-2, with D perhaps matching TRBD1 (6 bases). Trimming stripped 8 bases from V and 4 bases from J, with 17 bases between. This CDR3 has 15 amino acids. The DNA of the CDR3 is TGTGCCAGCGCAGAGAGGGGGAAATCCACCGGGGAGCTGTTTTTT. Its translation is CASAERGKSTGELFF.

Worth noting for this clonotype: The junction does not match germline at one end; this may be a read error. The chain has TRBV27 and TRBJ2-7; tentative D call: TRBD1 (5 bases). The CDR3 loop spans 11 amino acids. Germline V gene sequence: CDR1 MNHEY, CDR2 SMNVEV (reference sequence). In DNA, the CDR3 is TGTGCCAGCAGCACAGGCTACGGGCAGTACTTC. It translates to CASSTGYGQYF.

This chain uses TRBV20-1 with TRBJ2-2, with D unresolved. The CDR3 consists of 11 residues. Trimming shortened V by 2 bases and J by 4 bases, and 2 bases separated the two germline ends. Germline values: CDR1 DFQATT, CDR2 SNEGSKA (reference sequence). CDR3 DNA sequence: TGCAGTGCTAGACTCACCGGGGAGCTGTTTTTT. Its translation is CSARLTGELFF.